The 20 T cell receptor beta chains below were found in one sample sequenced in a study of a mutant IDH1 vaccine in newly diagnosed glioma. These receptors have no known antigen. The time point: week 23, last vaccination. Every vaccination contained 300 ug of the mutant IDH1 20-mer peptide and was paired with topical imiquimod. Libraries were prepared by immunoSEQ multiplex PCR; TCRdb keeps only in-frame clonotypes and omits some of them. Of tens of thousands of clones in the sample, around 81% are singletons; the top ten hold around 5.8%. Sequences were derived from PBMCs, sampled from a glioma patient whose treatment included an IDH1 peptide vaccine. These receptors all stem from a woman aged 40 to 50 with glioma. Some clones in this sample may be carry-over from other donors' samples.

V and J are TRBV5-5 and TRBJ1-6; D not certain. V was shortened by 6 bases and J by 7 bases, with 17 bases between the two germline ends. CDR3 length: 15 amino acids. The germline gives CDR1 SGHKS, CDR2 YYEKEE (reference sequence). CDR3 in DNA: TGTGCCAGCACCCCCAGTCAAGGGAGCAATTCACCCCTCCACTTT. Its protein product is CASTPSQGSNSPLHF.

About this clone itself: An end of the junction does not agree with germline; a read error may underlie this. CDR3 protein: CASSNTGSTEALF. CDR3 coding DNA: TGTGCCAGCAGCAATACAGGGAGCACTGAAGCTCTCTTT. The rearrangement uses TRBV5-6 and TRBJ1-1, with D perhaps TRBD1 (6 bases). This CDR3 contains 13 residues. Germline V gene lookup returns CDR1 SGHDT and CDR2 YYEEEE.

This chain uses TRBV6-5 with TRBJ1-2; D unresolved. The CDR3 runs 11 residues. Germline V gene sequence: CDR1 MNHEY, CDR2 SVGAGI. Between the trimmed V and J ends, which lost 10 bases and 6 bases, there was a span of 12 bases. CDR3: CATRRAHGYTF. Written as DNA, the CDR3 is TGTGCCACTAGACGAGCTCATGGCTACACCTTC.

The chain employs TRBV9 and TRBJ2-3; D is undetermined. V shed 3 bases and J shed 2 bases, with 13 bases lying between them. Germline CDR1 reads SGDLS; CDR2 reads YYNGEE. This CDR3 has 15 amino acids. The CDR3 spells CASSARTRLTDTQYF. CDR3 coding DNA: TGTGCCAGCAGCGCCCGGACGCGACTCACAGATACGCAGTATTTT.

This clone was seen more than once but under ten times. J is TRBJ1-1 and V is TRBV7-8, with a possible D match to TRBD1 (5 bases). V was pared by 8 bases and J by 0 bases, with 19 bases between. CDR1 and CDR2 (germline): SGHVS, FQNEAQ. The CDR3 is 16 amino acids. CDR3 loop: CASRRVGGLMNTEAFF. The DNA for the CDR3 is TGTGCCAGCCGCAGGGTGGGTGGGTTAATGAACACTGAAGCTTTCTTT.

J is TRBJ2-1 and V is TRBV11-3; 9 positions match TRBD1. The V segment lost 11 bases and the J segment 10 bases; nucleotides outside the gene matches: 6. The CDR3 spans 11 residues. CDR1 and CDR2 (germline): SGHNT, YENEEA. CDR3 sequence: CASGTGYEQFF. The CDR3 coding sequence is TGTGCCTCCGGGACAGGGTACGAGCAGTTCTTC.

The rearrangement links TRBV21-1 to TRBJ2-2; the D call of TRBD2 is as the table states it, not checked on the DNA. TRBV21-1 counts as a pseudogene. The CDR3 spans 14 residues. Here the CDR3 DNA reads TGTGCCAGCAGCAAAAGGGGAGGCACCGGGGAGCTGTTTTTT. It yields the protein CASSKRGGTGELFF.

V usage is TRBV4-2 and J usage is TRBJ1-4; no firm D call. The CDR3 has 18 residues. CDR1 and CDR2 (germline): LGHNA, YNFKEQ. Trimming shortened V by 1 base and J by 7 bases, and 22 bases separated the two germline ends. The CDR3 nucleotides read TGTGCCAGCAGCCAAGGACCTTCGCGAGTGGGGTTAGGTGAAAAACTGTTTTTT. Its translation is CASSQGPSRVGLGEKLFF.

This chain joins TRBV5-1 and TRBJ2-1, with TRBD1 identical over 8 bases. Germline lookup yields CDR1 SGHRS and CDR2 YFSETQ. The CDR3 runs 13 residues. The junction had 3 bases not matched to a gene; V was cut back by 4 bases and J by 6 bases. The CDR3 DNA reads TGCGCCAGCAGCCTCGGACAGGGCAATGAGCAGTTCTTC. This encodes CASSLGQGNEQFF.

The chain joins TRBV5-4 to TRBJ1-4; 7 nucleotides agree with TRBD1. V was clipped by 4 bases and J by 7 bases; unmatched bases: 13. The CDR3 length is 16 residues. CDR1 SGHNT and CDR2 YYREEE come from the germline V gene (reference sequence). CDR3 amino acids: CASSPGRGQAPEKLFF. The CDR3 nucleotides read TGTGCCAGCAGCCCGGGGCGAGGACAGGCCCCTGAAAAACTGTTTTTT. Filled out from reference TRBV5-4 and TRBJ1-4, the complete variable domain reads ETGVTQSPTHLIKTRGQQVTLRCSSQSGHNTVSWYQQALGQGPQFIFQYYREEENGRGNFPPRFSGLQFPNYSSELNVNALELDDSALYLCASSPGRGQAPEKLFFGSGTQLSVL.

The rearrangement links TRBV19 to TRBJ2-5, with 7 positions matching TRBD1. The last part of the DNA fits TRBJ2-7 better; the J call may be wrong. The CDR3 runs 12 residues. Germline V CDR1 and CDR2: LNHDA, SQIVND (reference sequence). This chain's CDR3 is CASSLPGGEQYF. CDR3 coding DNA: TGTGCCAGTAGTCTCCCAGGGGGCGAGCAGTACTTC.

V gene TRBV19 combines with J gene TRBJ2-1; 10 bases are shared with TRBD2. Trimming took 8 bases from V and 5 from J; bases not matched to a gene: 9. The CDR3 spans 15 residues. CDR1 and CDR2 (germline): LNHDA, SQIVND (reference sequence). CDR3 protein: CASGSGLAANNEQFF. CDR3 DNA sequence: TGTGCCAGTGGAAGCGGACTAGCGGCAAACAATGAGCAGTTCTTC.

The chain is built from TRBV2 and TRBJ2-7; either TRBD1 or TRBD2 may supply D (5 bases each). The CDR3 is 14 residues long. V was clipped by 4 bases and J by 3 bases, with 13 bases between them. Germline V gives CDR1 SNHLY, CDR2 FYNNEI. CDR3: CASSVSGTHYEQYF. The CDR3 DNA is TGTGCCAGCAGTGTATCCGGGACCCACTACGAGCAGTACTTC.

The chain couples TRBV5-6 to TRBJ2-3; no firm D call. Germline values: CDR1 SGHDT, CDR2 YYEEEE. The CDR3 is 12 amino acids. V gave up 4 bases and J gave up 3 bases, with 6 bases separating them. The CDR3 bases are TGTGCCAGCAGCGTTGCGACAGATACGCAGTATTTT. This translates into CASSVATDTQYF.

CDR3 region: CASSLDRVEQETQYF. CDR3 sequence (DNA): TGCGCCAGCAGCTTGGACAGGGTTGAGCAAGAGACCCAGTACTTC. The chain employs TRBV5-1 and TRBJ2-5; tentatively, D is TRBD1 (6 bases). Germline V gene sequence: CDR1 SGHRS, CDR2 YFSETQ. The CDR3 is 15 residues long. Trimming stripped 0 bases from V and 2 bases from J, with 11 bases between.

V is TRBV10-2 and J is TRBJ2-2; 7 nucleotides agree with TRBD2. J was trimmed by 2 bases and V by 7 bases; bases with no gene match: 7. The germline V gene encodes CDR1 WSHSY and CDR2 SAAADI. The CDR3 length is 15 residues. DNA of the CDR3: TGCGCCAGCAAGGGAGGGGAAGGAAACACCGGGGAGCTGTTTTTT. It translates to CASKGGEGNTGELFF.

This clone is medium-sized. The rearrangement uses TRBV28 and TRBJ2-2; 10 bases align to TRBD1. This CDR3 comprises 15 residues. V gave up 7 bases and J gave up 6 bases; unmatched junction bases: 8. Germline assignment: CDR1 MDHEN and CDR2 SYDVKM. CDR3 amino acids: CASISGTGEAGELFF. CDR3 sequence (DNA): TGTGCCAGCATCTCCGGGACAGGGGAAGCCGGGGAGCTGTTTTTT.

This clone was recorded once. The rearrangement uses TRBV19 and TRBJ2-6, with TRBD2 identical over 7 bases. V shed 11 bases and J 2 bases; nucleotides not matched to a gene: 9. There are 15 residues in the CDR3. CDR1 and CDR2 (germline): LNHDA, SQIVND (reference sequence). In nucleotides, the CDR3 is TGTGCCGTGACTAGCCGAACACCTGGGGCCAACGTCCTGACTTTC. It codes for CAVTSRTPGANVLTF.

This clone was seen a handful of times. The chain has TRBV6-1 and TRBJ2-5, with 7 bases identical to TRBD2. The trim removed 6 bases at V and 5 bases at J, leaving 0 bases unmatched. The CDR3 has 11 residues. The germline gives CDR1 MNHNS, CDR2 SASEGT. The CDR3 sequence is CASRGGETQYF. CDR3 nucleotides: TGTGCCAGCAGGGGAGGGGAGACCCAGTACTTC.

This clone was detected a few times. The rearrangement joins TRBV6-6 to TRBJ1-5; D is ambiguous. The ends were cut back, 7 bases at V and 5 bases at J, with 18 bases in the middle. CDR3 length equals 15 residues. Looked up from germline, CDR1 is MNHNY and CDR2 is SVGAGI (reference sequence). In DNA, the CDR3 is TGTGCCAGCAATGACCCCGGCACCTTAGATCAGCCCCAGCATTTT. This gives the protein CASNDPGTLDQPQHF.